One sample yielded the 7 T cell receptor beta chains listed below, sequenced in a study of OX40 agonist ivuxolimab in advanced cancers. Repertoires were generated with immunoSEQ multiplex PCR, while TCRdb's copy carries only in-frame clones and drops some. The sample consists of 90,000 to 150,000 clones, 85% to 90% of them appearing once. Sequenced here: CD4+ or CD8+ T cells sorted from blood, sampled in a trial of the OX40 agonist ivuxolimab. These receptors were obtained from an adult with an advanced solid tumor such as melanoma, head and neck, liver or kidney cancer.

This clone was counted a single time. The chain uses TRBV7-2 and TRBJ1-5, with D tentatively TRBD1 (5 bases). Germline V gives CDR1 SGHTA, CDR2 FQGNSA. This CDR3 is built from 16 residues. V was cut by 1 base and J by 9 bases, with 19 bases left in between. CDR3 residues: CASSLVAGLQGWPQHF. The CDR3 nucleotides are TGTGCCAGCAGCTTAGTGGCCGGTCTCCAGGGTTGGCCCCAGCATTTT.

The chain employs TRBV7-3 and TRBJ1-1; tentatively, D is TRBD1 (5 bases). V dropped 0 bases and J dropped 6 bases, with 14 bases sitting between them. Germline values: CDR1 SGHTA, CDR2 FQGTGA. This CDR3 has 15 amino acids. CDR3 in DNA: TGTGCCAGCAGCTTAACGGGTCCCAGGGTTGCTGAAGCTTTCTTT. This sequence encodes CASSLTGPRVAEAFF.

The DNA of the CDR3 is TGTGCCTGGGGGCCCGGGAATGCCAATAATGAAAAACTGTTTTTT. This translates into CAWGPGNANNEKLFF. The chain joins TRBV30 to TRBJ1-4, with D uncertain. Germline assignment: CDR1 GTSNPN and CDR2 SVGIG (reference sequence). The V end was cut by 5 bases, the J end by 4 bases, with 17 bases between. The CDR3 is 15 amino acids. Filled out from reference TRBV30 and TRBJ1-4, the complete variable domain reads SQTIHQWPATLVQPVGSPLSLECTVEGTSNPNLYWYRQAAGRGLQLLFYSVGIGQISSEVPQNLSASRPQDRQFILSSKKLLLSDSGFYLCAWGPGNANNEKLFFGSGTQLSVL.

Details on this clone: A read error may account for a junction end that differs from germline. The chain couples TRBV9 to TRBJ1-1; TRBD1 is a possible D gene (6 bases). The CDR3 contains 13 residues. Per germline, CDR1 SGDLS and CDR2 YYNGEE. The CDR3 coding sequence is TGTGCCAGCAGCGTAGACTTAGGGAGAGGACAGTCCTTT. It yields the protein CASSVDLGRGQSF.

This clone was recorded once. The V gene is TRBV7-8, the J gene TRBJ2-3; the D gene is possibly TRBD1 (5 bases). CDR1 and CDR2 (germline): SGHVS, FQNEAQ. The CDR3 sequence is 15 residues long. Trimming removed 1 base at V and 2 bases at J, with 10 bases between. The CDR3 region has the DNA TGTGCCAGCAGCTTAGGAAGGACATACACAGATACGCAGTATTTT. Its translation: CASSLGRTYTDTQYF. Together with reference TRBV7-8 and TRBJ2-3, the CDR3 gives the full variable domain: GAGVSQSPRYKVAKRGQDVALRCDPISGHVSLFWYQQALGQGPEFLTYFQNEAQLDKSGLPSDRFFAERPEGSVSTLKIQRTQQEDSAVYLCASSLGRTYTDTQYFGPGTRLTVL.

The CDR3 DNA reads TGTGCCAGCAGCTTAGCCCAACAGGGAAACAATCAGCCCCAGCATTTT. It specifies CASSLAQQGNNQPQHF. This chain links TRBV7-2 with TRBJ1-5; tentative D call: TRBD1 (6 bases). The CDR3 contains 16 residues. Trimming took 0 bases from V and 3 from J, leaving 12 bases between them. Germline values: CDR1 SGHTA, CDR2 FQGNSA.

On this clone: Different DNA sequences within this sample yield the same CDR3. The genes are TRBV7-2 and TRBJ1-3; D perhaps matches TRBD1 (5 bases). The CDR3 has 14 amino acids. Trimming took off 2 bases at V and 4 bases at J, with 9 bases between the two ends. The V gene's germline CDR1 is SGHTA and CDR2 FQGNSA. The CDR3 region has the DNA TGTGCCAGCAGCTTACAGGGCTCGGGAAACACCATATATTTT. This codes for CASSLQGSGNTIYF.